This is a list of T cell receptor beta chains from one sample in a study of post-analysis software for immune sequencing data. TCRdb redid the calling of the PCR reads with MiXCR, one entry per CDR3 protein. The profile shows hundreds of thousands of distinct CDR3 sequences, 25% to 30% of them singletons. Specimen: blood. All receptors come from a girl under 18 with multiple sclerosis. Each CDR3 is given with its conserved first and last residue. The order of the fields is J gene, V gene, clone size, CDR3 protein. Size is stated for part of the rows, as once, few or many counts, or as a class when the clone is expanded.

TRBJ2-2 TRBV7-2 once CASGKQGNTGELFF
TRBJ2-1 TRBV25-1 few CASRPASGSAQFF
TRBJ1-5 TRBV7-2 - CASSLAQATLWQPQHF
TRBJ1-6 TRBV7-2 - CASSLVAGRFYNSPLHF
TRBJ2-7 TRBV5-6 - CASSLDGRTSSEQYF
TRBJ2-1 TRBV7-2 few CASSSHWTRLPSSSYNEQFF
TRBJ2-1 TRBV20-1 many CSAKTNYNEQFF
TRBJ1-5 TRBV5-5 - CASSLDIGSNQPQHF
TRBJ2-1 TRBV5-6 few CASSPSGTSGSRGNEQFF
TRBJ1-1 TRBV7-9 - CASSTGQGDTEAFF
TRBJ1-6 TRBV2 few CASRVAENNSPLHF
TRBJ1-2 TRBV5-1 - CASSLQETYGYTF
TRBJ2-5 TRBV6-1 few CASRRGGGGSETQYF
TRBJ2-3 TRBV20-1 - CSAGAGWARKDTQYF
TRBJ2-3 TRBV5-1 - CASSFDGYTDTQYF
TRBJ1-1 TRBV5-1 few CASSSTPGQLNTEAFF
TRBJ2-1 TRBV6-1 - CASSELSGVGEQFF
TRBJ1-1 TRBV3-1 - CASSQRGQLNTEAFF
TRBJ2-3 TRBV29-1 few CSVPKLGGDTQYF
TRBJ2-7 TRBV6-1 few CASLDPRTGGSAPIYEQYF
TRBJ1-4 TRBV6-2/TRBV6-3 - CASSYSTRRGTNEKLFF
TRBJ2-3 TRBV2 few CASRRWDRSTDTQYF
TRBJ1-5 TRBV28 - CASRLTGSNQPQHF
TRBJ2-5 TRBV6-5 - CASSYSITATETQYF
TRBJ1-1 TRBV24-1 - CATSDLRKSPEAFF
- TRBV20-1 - CSARELYSGDLRDEQYF
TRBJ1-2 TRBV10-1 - CASSVSTFGGYTF
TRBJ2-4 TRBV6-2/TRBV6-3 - CASSYAGNTQYF
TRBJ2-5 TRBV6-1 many CASRRDRTKETQYF
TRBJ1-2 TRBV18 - CANTREGGAVHGYTF
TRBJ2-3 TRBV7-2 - CASSPRAGGGSDTQYF
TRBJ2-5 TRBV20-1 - CSARVGFGETQYF
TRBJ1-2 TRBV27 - CASREPGTPNYGYTF
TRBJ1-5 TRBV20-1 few CSARAQGRGEQPQHF
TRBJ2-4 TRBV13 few CASSHTSGKNIQYF
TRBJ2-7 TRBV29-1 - CSVTILAGAGEQYF
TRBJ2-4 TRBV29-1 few CSVSGHLSKNIQYF
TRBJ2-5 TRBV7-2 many CASSSQSRETQYF
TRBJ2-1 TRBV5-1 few CASSSYLAGGGGNEQFF
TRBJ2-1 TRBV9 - CASSVGGFSYEQFF
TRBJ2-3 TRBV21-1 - CASAGTRADTQYF
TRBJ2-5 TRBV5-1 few CASSQSRGAETQYF
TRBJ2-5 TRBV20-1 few CSAPQTHNEETQYF
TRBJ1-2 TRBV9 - CASSEGTGFGQDGYTF
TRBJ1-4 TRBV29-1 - CSVRSGPGCGKLFF
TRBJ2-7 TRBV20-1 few CSAGGITYEQYF
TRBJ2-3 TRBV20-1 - CSAEPDNPSTDTQYF